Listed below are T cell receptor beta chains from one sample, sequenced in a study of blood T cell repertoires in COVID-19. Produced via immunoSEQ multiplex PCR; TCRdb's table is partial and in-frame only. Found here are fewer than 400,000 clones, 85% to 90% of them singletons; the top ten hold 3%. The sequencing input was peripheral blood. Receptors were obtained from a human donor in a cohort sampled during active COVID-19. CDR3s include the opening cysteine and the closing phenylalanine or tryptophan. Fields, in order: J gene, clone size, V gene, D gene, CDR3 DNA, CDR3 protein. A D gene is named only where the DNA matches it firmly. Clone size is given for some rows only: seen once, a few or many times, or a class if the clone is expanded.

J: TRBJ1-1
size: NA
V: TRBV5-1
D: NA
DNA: TGCGCCAGCAGGGTAGGGGTCGGCACTGAAGCTTTCTTT
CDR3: CASRVGVGTEAFF

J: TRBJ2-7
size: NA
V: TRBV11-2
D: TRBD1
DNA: TGTGCCAGCAGCTTCAGACAGGGGCACGAGCAGTACTTC
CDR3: CASSFRQGHEQYF

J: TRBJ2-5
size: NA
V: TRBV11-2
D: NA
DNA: TGTGCCAGCAGCTCAGGGTCGATGGGAGAGACCCAGTACTTC
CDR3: CASSSGSMGETQYF

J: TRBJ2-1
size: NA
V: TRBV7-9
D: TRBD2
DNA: TGTGCCAGCAGCTTAGTGGGAGGGTACAATGAGCAGTTCTTC
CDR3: CASSLVGGYNEQFF

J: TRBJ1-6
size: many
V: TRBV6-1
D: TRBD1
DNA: TGTGCCAGCAGTGACGGGACAGGGGACAATTCACCCCTCCACTTT
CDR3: CASSDGTGDNSPLHF

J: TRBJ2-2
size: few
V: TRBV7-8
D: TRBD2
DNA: TGTGCCAGCAGCCGTCTAGCGGGGGGGCCGGTCGGGAACACCGGGGAGCTGTTTTTT
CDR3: CASSRLAGGPVGNTGELFF

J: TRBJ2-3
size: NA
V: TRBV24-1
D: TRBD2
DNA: TGTGCCACCAGTGACCGTAGCGGGGTGGAAGCAGATACGCAGTATTTT
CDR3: CATSDRSGVEADTQYF

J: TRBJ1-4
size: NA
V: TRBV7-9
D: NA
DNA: TGTGCCAGCAGCTTGGCGGCCAGTCGCCTAAATGAAAAACTGTTTTTT
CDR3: CASSLAASRLNEKLFF

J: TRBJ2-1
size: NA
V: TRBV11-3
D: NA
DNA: TGTGCCAGCAGCGTCTCGGGACTTGATAACAATGAGCAGTTCTTC
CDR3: CASSVSGLDNNEQFF

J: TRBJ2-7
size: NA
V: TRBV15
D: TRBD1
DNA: TGTGCCACCAGCGCCCCAGGGGGCGATTTTTCCTACGAGCAGTACTTC
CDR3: CATSAPGGDFSYEQYF

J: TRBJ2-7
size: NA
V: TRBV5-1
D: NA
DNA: TGCGCCAGCAGCCCCTTCCATAGCGGCTACGAGCAGTACTTC
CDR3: CASSPFHSGYEQYF

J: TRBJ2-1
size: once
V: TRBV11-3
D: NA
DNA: TGTGCCAGCAGCTTAGGGACTTTTGATGGTAATGAGCAGTTCTTC
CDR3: CASSLGTFDGNEQFF

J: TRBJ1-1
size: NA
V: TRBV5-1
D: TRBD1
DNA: TGCGCCAGCAGCAAGGACAGGGATTTAACTGAAGCTTTCTTT
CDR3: CASSKDRDLTEAFF

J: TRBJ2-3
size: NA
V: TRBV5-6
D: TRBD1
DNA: TGTGCCAGCAGCTTCTCGACAGGGGGCAGGAGCACAGATACGCAGTATTTT
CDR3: CASSFSTGGRSTDTQYF

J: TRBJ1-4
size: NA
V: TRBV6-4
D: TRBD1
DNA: TGTGCCAGCAACCCAGACAGGGTACAATACTTAAATGAAAAACTGTTTTTT
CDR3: CASNPDRVQYLNEKLFF

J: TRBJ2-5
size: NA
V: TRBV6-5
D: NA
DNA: TGTGCCAGCAGCCTCGACACACAAGAGACCCAGTACTTC
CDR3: CASSLDTQETQYF

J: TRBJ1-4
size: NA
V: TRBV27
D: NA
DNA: TGTGCCAGCAGTTTATCCAGGCTAAATGAAAAACTGTTTTTT
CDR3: CASSLSRLNEKLFF

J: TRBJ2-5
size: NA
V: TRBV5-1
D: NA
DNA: TGCGCCAGCAGCTTGGGCCACAACAGGGCTAAGGAGACCCAGTACTTC
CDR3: CASSLGHNRAKETQYF

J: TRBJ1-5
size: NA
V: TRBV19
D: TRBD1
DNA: TGTGCCAGTAGTATTACTAATACAGGGGGGACGCCAAATCAGCCCCAGCATTTT
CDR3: CASSITNTGGTPNQPQHF

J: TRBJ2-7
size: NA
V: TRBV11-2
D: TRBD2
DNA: TGTGCCAGCAGCTTCTCTAGCGGTAAGAGCTCCTACGAGCAGTACTTC
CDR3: CASSFSSGKSSYEQYF

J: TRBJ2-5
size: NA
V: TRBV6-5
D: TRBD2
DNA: TGTGCCAGCAAAGGTCTTTCAGGGAGGGGAGAGACCCAGTACTTC
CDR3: CASKGLSGRGETQYF

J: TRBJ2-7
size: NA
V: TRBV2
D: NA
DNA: TGTGCCAGCACTGGGGACACTGACGAGCAGTACTTC
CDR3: CASTGDTDEQYF

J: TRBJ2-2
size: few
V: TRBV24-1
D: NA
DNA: TGTGCCACCAGTAGTTATGGAGGCACCGGGGAGCTGTTTTTT
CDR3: CATSSYGGTGELFF

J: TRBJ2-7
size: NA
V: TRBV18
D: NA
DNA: TGTGCCAGCTCACCACAAGATCCCCAGGTAGTCTACGAGCAGTACTTC
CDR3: CASSPQDPQVVYEQYF

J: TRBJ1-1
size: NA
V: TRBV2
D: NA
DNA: TGTGCCAGCAGAGACATCCACACTGAAGCTTTCTTT
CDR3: CASRDIHTEAFF

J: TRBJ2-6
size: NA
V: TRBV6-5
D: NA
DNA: TGTGCCAGCAGGTCGGACAGCTCTGGGGCCAACGTCCTGACTTTC
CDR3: CASRSDSSGANVLTF

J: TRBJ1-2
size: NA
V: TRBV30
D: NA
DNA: TGTGCCTGGAGTGGGGCAGGGAAATATAACTATGGCTACACCTTC
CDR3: CAWSGAGKYNYGYTF

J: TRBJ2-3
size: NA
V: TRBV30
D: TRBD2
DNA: TGTGCCTGCCAAAGCGGGAGAGGAGATACGCAGTATTTT
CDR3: CACQSGRGDTQYF

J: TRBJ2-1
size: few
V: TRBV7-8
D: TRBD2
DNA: TGTGCCAGCAGCTTAGCGACTAGCGGAGAGTTCTTC
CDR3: CASSLATSGEFF

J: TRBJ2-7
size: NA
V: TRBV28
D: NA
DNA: TGTGCCAGCAGTCCAGGGGACCGATCCTACGAGCAGTACTTC
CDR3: CASSPGDRSYEQYF

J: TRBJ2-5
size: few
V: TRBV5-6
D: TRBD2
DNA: TGTGCCAGCAGCCGGACTAGCGGGGGAGAGACCCAGTACTTC
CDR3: CASSRTSGGETQYF

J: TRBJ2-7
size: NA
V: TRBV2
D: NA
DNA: TGTGCCAGCAGTCCACAGGGAGTCTACGAGCAGTACTTC
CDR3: CASSPQGVYEQYF

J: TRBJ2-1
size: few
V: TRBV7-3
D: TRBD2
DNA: TGTGCCAGCAGCGCCCTAGCGGGAGGTGTTGAGCAGTTCTTC
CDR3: CASSALAGGVEQFF

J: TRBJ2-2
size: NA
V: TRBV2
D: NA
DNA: TGTGCCAGCAGTGATGATAGGGAAGGACACAACACCGGGGAGCTGTTTTTT
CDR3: CASSDDREGHNTGELFF

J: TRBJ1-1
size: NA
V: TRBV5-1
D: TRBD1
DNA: TGCGCCAGCAGCTCGAAACCGGGACAGGGAAGTCCTGAAGCTTTCTTT
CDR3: CASSSKPGQGSPEAFF

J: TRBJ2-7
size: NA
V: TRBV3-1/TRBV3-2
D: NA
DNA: TGTGCCAGCAGCCAAGGACCGGGGGAGCAGTACTTC
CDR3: CASSQGPGEQYF

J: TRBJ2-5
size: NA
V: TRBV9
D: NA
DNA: TGTGCCAGCAGCGTAGCTTCTAGCAGTGTCGAGACCCAGTACTTC
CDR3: CASSVASSSVETQYF

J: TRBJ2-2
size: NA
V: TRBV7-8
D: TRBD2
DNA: TGTGCCAGCAGCCCCGGGGTAGCGGGGGGGTTTACCGGGGAGCTGTTTTTT
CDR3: CASSPGVAGGFTGELFF

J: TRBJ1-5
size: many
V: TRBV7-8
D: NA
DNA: TGTGCCAGCAGCTTAGTTTGGGTCGGGGGGAATCAGCCCCAGCATTTT
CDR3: CASSLVWVGGNQPQHF

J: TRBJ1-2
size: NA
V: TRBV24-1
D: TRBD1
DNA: TGTGCCACCGGGGGACAGTTCATCGATGGCTACACCTTC
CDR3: CATGGQFIDGYTF

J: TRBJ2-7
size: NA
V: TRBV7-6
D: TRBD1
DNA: TGTGCCAGCAGCTTAGGACAGGGGCGGAATGAGCAGTACTTC
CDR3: CASSLGQGRNEQYF

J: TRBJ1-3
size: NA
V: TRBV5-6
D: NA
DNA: TGTGCCAGCAGCTTGGAGCCCAACTCTGGAAACACCATATATTTT
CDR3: CASSLEPNSGNTIYF

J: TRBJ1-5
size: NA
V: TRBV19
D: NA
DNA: TGTGCCAGTAGTCTAAGATCAGGCCATAGCAATCAGCCCCAGCATTTT
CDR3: CASSLRSGHSNQPQHF

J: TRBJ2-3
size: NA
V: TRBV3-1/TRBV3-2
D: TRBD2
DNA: TGTGCCAGCAGCCCGACTAGCGGCTTTGGAGATACGCAGTATTTT
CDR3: CASSPTSGFGDTQYF

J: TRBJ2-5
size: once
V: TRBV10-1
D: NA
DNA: TGCGCCAGCAGTGACGGACTCCAAGAGACCCAGTACTTC
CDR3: CASSDGLQETQYF